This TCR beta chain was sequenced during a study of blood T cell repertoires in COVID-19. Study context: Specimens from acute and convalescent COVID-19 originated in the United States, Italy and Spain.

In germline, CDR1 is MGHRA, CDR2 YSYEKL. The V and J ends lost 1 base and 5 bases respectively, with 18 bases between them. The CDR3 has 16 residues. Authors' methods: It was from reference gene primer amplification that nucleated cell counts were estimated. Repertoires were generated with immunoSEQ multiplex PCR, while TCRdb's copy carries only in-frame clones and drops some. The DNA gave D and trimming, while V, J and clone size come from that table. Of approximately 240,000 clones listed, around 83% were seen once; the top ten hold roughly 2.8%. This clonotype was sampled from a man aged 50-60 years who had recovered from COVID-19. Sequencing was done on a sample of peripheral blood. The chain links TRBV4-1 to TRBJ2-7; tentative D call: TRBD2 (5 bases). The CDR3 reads CASSQVERSLFHEQYF. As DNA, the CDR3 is TGCGCCAGCAGCCAAGTCGAGCGGAGTCTCTTCCACGAGCAGTACTTC.